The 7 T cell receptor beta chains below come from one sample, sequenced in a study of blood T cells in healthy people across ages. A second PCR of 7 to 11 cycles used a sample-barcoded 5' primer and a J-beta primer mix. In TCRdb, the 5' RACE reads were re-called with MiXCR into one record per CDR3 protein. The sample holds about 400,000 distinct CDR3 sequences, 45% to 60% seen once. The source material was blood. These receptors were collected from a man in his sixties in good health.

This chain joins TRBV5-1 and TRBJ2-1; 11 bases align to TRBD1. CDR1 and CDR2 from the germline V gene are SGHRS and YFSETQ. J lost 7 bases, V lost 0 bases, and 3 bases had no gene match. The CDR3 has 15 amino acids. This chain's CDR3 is CASSLGDRGWNEQFF. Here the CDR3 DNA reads TGCGCCAGCAGCTTGGGGGACAGGGGGTGGAATGAGCAGTTCTTC.

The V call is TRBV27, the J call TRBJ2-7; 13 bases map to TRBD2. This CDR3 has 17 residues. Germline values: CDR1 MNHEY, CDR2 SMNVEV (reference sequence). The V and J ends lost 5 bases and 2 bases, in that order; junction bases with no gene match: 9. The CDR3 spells CASSRRAGTSGAYEQYF. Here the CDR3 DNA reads TGTGCCAGCAGTCGCAGAGCCGGGACTAGCGGGGCCTACGAGCAGTACTTC.

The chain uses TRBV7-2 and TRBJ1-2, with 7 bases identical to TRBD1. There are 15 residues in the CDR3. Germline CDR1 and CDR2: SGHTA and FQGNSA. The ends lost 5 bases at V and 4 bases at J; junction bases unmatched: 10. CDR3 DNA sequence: TGTGCCAGCAGCGCCATCTCGGGACAGACCTATGGCTACACCTTC. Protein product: CASSAISGQTYGYTF. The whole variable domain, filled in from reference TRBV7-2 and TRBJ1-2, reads GAGVSQSPSNKVTEKGKDVELRCDPISGHTALYWYRQSLGQGLEFLIYFQGNSAPDKSGLPSDRFSAERTGGSVSTLTIQRTQQEDSAVYLCASSAISGQTYGYTFGSGTRLTVV.

The chain's CDR3 is CASSLYPAGLTDTQYF. CDR3 sequence (DNA): TGTGCCAGCAGCTTATATCCAGCGGGGCTCACAGATACGCAGTATTTT. V gene TRBV7-9 combines with J gene TRBJ2-3, with 7 bases that match TRBD2. With V trimmed by 2 bases and J by 2 bases, 7 bases remained unmatched. Germline V gene sequence: CDR1 SEHNR, CDR2 FQNEAQ (reference sequence). The CDR3 is 16 amino acids.

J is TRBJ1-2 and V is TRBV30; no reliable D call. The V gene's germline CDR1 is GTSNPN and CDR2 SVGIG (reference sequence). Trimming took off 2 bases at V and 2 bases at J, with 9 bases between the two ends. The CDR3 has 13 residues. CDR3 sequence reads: CAWSPQLNYGYTF. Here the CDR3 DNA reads TGTGCCTGGAGTCCACAGTTAAACTATGGCTACACCTTC.

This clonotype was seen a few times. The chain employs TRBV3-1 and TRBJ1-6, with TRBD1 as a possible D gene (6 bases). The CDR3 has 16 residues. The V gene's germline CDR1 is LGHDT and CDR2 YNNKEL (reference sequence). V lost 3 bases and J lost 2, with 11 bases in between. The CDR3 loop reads CASSQTQGAYNSPLHF. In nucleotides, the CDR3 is TGTGCCAGCAGCCAGACACAGGGTGCCTATAATTCACCCCTCCACTTT.

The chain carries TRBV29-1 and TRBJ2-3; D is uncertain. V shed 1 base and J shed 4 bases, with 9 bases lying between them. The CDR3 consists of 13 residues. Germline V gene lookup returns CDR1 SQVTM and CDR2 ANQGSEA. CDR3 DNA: TGCAGCGTTGAAGGAGGACGCGCAGATACGCAGTATTTT. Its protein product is CSVEGGRADTQYF.